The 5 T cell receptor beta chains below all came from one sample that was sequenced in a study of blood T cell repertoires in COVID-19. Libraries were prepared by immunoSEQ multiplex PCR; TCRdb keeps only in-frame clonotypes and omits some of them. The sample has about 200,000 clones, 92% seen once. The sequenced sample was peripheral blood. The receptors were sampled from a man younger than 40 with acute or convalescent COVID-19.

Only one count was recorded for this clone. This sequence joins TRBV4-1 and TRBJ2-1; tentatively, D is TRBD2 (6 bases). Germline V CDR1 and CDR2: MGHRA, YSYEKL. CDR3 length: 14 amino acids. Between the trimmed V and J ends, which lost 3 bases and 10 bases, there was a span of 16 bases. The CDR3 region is CASSQTGTLKEQFF. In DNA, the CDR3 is TGCGCCAGCAGCCAGACCGGGACTCTGAAGGAGCAGTTCTTC.

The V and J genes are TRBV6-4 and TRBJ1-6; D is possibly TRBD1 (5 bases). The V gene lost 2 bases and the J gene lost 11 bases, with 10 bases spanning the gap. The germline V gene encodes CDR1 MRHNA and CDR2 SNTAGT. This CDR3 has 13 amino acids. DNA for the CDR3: TGTGCCAGCAGTGACACACAGGAGCCACCCCTCCACTTT. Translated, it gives CASSDTQEPPLHF.

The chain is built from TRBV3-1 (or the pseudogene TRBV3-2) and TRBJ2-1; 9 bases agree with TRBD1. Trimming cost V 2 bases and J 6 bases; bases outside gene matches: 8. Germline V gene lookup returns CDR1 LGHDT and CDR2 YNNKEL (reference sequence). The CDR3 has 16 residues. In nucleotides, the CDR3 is TGTGCCAGCAGCCAATGGGGGGGACAGGGCAGCAATGAGCAGTTCTTC. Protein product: CASSQWGGQGSNEQFF.

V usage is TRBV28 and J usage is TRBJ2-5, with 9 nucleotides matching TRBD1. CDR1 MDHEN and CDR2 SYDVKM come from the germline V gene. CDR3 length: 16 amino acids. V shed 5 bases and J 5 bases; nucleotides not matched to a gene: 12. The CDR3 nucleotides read TGTGCCAGCAGTCTTGCCGGGACAGGGAGGTTCGAGACCCAGTACTTC. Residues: CASSLAGTGRFETQYF.

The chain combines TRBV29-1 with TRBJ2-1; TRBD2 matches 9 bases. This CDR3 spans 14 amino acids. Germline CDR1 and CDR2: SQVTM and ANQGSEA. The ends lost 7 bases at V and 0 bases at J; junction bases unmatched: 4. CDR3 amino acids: CSGVSGSSYNEQFF. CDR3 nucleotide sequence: TGCAGCGGCGTTAGCGGGAGCTCCTACAATGAGCAGTTCTTC.